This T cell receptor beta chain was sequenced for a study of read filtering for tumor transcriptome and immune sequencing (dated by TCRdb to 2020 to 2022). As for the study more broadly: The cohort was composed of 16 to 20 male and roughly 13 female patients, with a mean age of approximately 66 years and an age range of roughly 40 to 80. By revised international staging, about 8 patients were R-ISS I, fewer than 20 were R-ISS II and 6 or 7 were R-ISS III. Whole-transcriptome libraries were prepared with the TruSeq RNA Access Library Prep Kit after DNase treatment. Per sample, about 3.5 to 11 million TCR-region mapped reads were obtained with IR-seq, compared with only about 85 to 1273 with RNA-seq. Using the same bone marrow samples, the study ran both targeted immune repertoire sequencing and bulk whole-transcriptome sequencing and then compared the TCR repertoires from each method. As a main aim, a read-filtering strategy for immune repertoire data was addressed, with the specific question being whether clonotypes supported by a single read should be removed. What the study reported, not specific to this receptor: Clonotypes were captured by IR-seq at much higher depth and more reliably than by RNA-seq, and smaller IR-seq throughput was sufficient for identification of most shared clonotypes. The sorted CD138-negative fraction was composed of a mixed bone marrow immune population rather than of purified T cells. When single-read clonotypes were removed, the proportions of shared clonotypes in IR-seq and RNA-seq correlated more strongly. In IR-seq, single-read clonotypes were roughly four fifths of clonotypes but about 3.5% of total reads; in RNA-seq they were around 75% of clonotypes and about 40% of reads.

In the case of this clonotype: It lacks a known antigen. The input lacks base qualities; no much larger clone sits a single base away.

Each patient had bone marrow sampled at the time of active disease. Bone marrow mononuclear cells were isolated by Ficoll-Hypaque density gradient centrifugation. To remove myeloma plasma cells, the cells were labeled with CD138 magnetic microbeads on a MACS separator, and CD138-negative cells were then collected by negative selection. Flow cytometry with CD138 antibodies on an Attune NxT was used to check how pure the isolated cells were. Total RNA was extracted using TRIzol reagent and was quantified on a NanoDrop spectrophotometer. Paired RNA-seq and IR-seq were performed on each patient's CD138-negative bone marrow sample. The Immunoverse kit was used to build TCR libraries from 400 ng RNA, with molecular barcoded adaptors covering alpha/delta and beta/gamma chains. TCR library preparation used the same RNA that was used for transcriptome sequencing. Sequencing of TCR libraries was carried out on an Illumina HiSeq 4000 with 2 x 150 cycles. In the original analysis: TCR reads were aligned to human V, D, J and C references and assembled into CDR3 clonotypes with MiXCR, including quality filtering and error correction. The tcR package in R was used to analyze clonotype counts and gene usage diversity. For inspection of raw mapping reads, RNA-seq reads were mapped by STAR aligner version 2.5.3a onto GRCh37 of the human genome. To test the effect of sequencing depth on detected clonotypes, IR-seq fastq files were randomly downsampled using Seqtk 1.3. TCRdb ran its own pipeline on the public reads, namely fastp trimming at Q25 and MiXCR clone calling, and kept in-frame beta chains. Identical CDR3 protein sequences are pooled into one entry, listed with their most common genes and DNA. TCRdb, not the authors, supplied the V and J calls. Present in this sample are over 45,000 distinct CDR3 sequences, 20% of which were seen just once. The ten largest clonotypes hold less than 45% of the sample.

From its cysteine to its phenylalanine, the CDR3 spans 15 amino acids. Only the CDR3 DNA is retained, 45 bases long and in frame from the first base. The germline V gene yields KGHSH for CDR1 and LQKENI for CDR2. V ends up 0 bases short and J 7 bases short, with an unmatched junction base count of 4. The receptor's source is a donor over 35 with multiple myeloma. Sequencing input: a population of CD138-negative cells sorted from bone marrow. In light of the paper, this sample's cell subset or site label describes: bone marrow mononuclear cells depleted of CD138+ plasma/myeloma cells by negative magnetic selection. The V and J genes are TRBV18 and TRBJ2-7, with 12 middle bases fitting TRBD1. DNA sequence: TGTGCCAGCTCACCACCACGGGACAGGGGGCAAGAGCAGTACTTC. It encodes CASSPPRDRGQEQYF. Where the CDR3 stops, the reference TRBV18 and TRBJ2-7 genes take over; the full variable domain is NAGVMQNPRHLVRRRGQEARLRCSPMKGHSHVYWYRQLPEEGLKFMVYLQKENIIDESGMPKERFSAEFPKEGPSILRIQQVVRGDSAAYFCASSPPRDRGQEQYFGPGTRLTVT.